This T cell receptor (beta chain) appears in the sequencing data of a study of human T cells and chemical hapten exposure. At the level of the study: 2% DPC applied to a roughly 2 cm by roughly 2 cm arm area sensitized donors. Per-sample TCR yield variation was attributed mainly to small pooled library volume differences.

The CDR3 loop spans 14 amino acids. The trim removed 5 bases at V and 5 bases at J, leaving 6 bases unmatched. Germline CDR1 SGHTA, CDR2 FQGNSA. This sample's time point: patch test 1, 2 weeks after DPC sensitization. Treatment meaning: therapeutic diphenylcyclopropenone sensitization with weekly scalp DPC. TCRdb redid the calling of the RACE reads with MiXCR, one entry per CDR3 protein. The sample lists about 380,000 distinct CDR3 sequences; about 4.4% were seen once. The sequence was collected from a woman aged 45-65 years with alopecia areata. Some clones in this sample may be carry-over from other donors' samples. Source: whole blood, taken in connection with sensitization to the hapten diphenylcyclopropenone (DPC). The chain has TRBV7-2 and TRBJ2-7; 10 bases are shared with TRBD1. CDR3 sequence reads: CASSADRGLNEQYF. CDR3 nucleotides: TGTGCCAGCAGCGCGGACAGGGGGTTAAACGAGCAGTACTTC.